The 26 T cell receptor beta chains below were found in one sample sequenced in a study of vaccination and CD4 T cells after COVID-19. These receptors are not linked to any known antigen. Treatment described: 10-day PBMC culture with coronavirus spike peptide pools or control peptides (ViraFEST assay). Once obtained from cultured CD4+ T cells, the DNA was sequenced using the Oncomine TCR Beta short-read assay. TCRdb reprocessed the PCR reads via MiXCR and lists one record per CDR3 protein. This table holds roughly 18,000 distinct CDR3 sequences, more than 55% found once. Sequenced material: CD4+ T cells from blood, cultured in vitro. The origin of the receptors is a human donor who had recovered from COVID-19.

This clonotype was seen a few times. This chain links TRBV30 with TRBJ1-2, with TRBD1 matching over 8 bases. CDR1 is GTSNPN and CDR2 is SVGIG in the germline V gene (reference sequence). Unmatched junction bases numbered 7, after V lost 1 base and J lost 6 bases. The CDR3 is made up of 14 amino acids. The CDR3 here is CAWSGTGQLHGYTF. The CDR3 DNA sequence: TGTGCCTGGAGTGGGACAGGGCAACTACATGGCTACACCTTC.

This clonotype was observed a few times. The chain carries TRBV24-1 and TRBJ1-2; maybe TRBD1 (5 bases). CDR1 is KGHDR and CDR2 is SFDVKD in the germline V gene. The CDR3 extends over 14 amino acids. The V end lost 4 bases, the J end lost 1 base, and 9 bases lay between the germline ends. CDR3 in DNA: TGTGCCACCAGTGACCCGGGACTTAACTATGGCTACACCTTC. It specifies CATSDPGLNYGYTF.

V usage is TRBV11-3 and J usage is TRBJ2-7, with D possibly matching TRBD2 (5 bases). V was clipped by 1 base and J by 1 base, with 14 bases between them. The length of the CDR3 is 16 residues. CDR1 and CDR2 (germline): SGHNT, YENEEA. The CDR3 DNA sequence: TGTGCCAGCAGCTTAGGGGTCGGGTCGGGGTCCTACGAGCAGTACTTC. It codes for CASSLGVGSGSYEQYF.

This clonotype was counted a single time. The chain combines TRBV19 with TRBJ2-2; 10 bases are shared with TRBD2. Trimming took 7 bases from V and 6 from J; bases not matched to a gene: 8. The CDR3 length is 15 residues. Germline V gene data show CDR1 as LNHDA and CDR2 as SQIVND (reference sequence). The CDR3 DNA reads TGTGCCAGTAAGGGTCTAGCGGGAGTTGCCGGGGAGCTGTTTTTT. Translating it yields CASKGLAGVAGELFF. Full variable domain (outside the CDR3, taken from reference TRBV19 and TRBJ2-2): DGGITQSPKYLFRKEGQNVTLSCEQNLNHDAMYWYRQDPGQGLRLIYYSQIVNDFQKGDIAEGYSVSREKKESFPLTVTSAQKNPTAFYLCASKGLAGVAGELFFGEGSRLTVL.

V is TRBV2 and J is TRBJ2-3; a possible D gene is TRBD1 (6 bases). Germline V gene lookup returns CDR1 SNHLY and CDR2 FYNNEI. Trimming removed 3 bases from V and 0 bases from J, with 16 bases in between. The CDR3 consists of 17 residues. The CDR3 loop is CASSDGQRTLSTDTQYF. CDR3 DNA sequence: TGTGCCAGCAGTGATGGACAGCGGACCCTTAGCACAGATACGCAGTATTTT.

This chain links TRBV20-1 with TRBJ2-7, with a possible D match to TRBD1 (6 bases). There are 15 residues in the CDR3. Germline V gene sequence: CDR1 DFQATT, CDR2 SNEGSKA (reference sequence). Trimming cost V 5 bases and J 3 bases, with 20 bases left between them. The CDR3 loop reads CSAGKQGYGDYEQYF. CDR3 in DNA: TGCAGTGCTGGAAAACAGGGTTATGGTGACTACGAGCAGTACTTC.

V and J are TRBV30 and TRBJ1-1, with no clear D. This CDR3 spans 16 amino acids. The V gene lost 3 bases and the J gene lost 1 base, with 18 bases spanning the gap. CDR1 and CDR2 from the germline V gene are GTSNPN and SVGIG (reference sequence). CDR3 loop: CAWSPQEIAPNTEAFF. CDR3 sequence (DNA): TGTGCCTGGAGCCCCCAGGAGATCGCGCCGAACACTGAAGCTTTCTTT.

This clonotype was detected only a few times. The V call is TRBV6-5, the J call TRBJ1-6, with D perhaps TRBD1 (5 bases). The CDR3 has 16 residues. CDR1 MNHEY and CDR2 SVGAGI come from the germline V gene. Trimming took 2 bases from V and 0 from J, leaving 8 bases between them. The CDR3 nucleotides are TGTGCCAGCAGTTACGACAGTAGCTCCTATAATTCACCCCTCCACTTT. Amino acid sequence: CASSYDSSSYNSPLHF.

The CDR3 spells CASSRRDTGFQETQYF. For the CDR3, the DNA is TGTGCCAGTAGCCGACGGGACACCGGCTTCCAAGAGACCCAGTACTTC. This chain links TRBV19 with TRBJ2-5, with a weak D call TRBD1 (6 bases). V dropped 6 bases and J dropped 1 base, with 18 bases sitting between them. This CDR3 has 16 amino acids. Germline V gene lookup returns CDR1 LNHDA and CDR2 SQIVND (reference sequence).

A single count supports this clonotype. The CDR3 region has the DNA TGTGCCAGCAGTCAACGTGGCGGAGGGGAGGACACTGAAGCTTTCTTT. The encoded protein is CASSQRGGGEDTEAFF. The chain employs TRBV12-3 or TRBV12-4 and TRBJ1-1; maybe TRBD1 (5 bases). This CDR3 spans 16 amino acids. Deletions cut 5 bases from V and 3 bases from J, with 19 bases between.

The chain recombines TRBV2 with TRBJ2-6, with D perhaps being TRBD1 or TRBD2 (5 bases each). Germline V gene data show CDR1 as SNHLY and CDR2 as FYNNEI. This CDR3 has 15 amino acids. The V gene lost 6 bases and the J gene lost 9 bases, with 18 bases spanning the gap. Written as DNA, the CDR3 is TGTGCCAGCAGACCCCGGGACGGCCTTTTCAACGTCCTGACTTTC. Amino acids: CASRPRDGLFNVLTF.

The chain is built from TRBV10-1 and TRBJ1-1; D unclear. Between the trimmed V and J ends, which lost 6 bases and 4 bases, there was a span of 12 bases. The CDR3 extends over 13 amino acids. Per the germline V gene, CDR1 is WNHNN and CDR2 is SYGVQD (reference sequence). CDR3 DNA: TGCGCCAGCAGACCCACCCTCGGCACTGAAGCTTTCTTT. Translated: CASRPTLGTEAFF.

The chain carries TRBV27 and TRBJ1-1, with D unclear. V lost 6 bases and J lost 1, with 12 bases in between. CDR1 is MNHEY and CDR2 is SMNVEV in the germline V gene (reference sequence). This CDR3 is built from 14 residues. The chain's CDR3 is CASSPGRGNTEAFF. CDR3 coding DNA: TGTGCCAGCAGCCCTGGACGGGGGAACACTGAAGCTTTCTTT.

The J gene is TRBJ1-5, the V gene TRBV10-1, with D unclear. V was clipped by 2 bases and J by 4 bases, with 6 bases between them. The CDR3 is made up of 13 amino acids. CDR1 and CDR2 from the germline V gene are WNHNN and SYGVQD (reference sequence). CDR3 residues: CASSENLNQPQHF. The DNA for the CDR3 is TGCGCCAGCAGTGAGAATTTGAATCAGCCCCAGCATTTT.

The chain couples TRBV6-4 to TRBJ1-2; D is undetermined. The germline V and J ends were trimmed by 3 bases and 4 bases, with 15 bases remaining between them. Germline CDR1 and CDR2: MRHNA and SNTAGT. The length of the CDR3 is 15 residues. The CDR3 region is CASSESPTASYGYTF. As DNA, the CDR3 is TGTGCCAGCAGTGAGTCTCCCACAGCCTCCTATGGCTACACCTTC.

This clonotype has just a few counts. This CDR3 reads CSARFLTGDSNQPQHF. For the CDR3, the DNA is TGCAGTGCTAGATTTTTAACAGGGGATAGCAATCAGCCCCAGCATTTT. The chain joins TRBV20-1 to TRBJ1-5; 7 bases align to TRBD1. The CDR3 sequence is 16 residues long. Germline trimming cut 2 bases from V and 0 bases from J; bases unmatched to any gene: 7. Per the germline V gene, CDR1 is DFQATT and CDR2 is SNEGSKA (reference sequence).

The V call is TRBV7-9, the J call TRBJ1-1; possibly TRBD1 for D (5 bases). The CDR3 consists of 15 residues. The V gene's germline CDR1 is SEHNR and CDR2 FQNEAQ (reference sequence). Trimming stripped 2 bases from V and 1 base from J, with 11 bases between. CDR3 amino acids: CASSLHGAGNTEAFF. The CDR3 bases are TGTGCCAGCAGCTTACATGGGGCGGGGAACACTGAAGCTTTCTTT.

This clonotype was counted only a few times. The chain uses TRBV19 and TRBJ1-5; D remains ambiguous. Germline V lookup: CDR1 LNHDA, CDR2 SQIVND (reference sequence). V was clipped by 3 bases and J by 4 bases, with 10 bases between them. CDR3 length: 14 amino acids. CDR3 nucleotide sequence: TGTGCCAGTAGTATCGTCCCGGGGAATCAGCCCCAGCATTTT. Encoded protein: CASSIVPGNQPQHF.

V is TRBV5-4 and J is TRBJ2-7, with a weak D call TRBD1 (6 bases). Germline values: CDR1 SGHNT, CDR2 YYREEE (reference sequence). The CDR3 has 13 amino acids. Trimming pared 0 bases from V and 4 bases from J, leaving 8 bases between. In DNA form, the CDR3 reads TGTGCCAGCAGCTTGGGGGACATTTACGAGCAGTACTTC. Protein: CASSLGDIYEQYF.

In DNA, the CDR3 is TGTGCCAGCAGCCCCTGGGAAAACATTCAGTACTTC. Residues: CASSPWENIQYF. The chain uses TRBV11-2 and TRBJ2-4; D unclear. Germline CDR1 reads SGHAT; CDR2 reads FQNNGV. The CDR3 contains 12 residues. Trimming pared 5 bases from V and 5 bases from J, leaving 7 bases between.

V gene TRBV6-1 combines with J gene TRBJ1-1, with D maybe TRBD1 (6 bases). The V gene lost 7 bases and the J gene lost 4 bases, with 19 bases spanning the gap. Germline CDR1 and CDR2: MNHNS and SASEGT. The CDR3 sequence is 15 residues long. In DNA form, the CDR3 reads TGTGCCAGCATCCCCAACCCGGGGGCTGGCACTGAAGCTTTCTTT. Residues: CASIPNPGAGTEAFF.

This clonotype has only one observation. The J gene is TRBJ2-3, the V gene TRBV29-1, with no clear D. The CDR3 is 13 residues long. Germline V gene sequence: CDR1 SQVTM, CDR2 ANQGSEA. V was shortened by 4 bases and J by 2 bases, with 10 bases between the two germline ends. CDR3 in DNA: TGCAGCGTTGTGTCAGGTTACACAGATACGCAGTATTTT. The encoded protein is CSVVSGYTDTQYF.

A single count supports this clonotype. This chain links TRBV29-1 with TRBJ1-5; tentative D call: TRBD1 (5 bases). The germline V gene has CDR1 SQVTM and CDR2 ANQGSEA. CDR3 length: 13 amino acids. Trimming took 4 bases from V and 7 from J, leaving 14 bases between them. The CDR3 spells CSVAVDISQPQHF. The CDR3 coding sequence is TGCAGCGTTGCCGTGGACATTAGCCAGCCCCAGCATTTT.

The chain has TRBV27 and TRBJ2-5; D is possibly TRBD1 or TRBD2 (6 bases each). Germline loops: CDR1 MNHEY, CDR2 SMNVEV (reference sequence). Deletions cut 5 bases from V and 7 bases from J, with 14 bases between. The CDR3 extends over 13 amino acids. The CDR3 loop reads CASSLRGPGTQYF. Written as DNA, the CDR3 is TGTGCCAGCAGTCTCCGGGGGCCGGGGACCCAGTACTTC.

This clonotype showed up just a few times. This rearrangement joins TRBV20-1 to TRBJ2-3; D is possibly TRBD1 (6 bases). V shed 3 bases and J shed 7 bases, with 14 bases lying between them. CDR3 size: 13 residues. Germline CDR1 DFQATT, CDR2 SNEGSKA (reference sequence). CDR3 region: CSARSWDTNTQYF. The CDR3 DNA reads TGCAGTGCTAGGTCCTGGGACACGAATACGCAGTATTTT.

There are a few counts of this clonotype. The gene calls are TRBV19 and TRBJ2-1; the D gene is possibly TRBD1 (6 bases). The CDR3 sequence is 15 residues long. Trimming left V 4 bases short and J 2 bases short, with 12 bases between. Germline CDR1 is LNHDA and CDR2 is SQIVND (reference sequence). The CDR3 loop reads CASSRTGTPYNEQFF. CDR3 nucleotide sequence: TGTGCCAGTAGTAGAACAGGGACCCCCTACAATGAGCAGTTCTTC.